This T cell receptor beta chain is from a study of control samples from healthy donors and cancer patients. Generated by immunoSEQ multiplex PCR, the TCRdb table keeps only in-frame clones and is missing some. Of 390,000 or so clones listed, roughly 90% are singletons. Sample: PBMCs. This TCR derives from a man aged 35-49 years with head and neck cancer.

The CDR3 reads CASSQGQTEQYF. For the CDR3, the DNA is TGTGCCAGCAGCCAGGGACAGACAGAGCAGTACTTC. The chain is built from TRBV7-3 and TRBJ2-7; 7 bases map to TRBD1. CDR3 length: 12 amino acids. The V gene end was trimmed by 5 bases and the J gene end by 7 bases; junction bases not matched to a gene: 5. Germline V gives CDR1 SGHTA, CDR2 FQGTGA. Using reference TRBV7-3 and TRBJ2-7 for the parts outside the CDR3, the full variable domain is GAGVSQTPSNKVTEKGKYVELRCDPISGHTALYWYRQSLGQGPEFLIYFQGTGAADDSGLPNDRFFAVRPEGSVSTLKIQRTERGDSAVYLCASSQGQTEQYFGPGTRLTVT.